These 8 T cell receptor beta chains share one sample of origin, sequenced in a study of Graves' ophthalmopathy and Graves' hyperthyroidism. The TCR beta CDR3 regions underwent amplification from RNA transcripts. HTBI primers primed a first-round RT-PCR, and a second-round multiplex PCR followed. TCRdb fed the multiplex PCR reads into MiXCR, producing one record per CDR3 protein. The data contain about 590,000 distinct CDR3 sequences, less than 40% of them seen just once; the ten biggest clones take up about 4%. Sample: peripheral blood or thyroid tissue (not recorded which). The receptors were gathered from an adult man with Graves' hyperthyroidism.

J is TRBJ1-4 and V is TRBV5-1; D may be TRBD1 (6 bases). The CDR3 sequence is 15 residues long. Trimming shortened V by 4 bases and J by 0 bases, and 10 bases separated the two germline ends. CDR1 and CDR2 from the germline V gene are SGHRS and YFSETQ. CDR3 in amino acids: CASSPGQPTNEKLFF. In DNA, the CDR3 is TGCGCCAGCAGCCCGGGACAACCAACTAATGAAAAACTGTTTTTT.

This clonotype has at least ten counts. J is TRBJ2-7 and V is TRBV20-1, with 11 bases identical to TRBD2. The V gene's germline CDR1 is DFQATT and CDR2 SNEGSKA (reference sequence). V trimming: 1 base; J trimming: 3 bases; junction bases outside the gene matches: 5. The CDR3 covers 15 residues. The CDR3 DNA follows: TGCAGTGCTAGAGTTGACGGACTAGCGGGCTACGAGCAGTACTTC. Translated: CSARVDGLAGYEQYF.

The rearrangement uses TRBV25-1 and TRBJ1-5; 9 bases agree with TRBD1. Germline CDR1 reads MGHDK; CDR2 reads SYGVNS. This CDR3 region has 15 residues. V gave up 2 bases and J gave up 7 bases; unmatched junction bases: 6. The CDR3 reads CASSEPGQGSQPQHF. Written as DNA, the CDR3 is TGTGCCAGCAGTGAACCGGGACAGGGTTCACAGCCCCAGCATTTT.

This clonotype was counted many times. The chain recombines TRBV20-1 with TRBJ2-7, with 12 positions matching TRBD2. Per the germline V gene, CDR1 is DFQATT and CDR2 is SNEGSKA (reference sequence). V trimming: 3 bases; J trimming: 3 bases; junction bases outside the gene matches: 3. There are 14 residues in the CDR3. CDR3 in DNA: TGCAGTGCTAGCCGACTAGCGGGGGTCTACGAGCAGTACTTC. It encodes CSASRLAGVYEQYF.

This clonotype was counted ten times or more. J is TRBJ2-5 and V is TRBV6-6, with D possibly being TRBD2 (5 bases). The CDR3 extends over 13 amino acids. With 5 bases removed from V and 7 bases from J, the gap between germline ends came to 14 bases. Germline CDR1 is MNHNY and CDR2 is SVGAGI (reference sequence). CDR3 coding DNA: TGTGCCAGCAGTAGTACTAGTGGCGGGACCCAGTACTTC. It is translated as CASSSTSGGTQYF.

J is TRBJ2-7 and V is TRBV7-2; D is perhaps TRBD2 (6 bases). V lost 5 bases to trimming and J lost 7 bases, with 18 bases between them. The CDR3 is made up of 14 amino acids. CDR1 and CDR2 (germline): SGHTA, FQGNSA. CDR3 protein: CASSPTSSYNEQYF. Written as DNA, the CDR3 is TGTGCCAGCAGCCCAACTAGCTCCTACAATGAGCAGTACTTC.

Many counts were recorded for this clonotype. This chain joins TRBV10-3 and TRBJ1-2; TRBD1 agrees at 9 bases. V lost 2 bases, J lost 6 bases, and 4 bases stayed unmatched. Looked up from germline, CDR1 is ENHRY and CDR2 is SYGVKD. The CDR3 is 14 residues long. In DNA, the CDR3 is TGTGCCATCAGTGAGAGACAGGGGGTAAATGGCTACACCTTC. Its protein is CAISERQGVNGYTF.

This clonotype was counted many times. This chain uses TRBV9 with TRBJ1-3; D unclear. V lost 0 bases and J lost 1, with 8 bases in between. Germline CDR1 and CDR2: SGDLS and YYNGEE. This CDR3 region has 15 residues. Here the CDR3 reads CASSVGGQSGNTIYF. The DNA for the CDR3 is TGTGCCAGCAGCGTAGGAGGCCAGTCTGGAAACACCATATATTTT.